The present entry profiles one T cell receptor (beta chain) with its context. No antigen is known for it. V lost 4 bases and J lost 5; bases outside the gene matches: 6. The CDR3 spans 13 residues. Germline CDR1 and CDR2: DFQATT and SNEGSKA (reference sequence). These data belong to a study of T cell repertoires in cytomegalovirus infection. At the level of the study: Selected CMV epitopes included recently identified HLA-C-restricted ones as well as well-studied HLA-B-restricted ones. An indication of both CMV infection and matching HLA type came from public TCR beta signatures.

Whole-study results and caveats: Ex vivo, HLA-C-restricted CMV-specific TCR beta clonotypes prevailed over the rest of the response. The cumulative frequency of public TCR beta families identified carriers of CMV plus the relevant HLA.

TCRdb fed the reads into MiXCR, producing one record per CDR3 protein. The sample yields nearly 700,000 distinct CDR3 sequences, 30% to 35% seen once. This chain joins TRBV20-1 and TRBJ2-7, with 9 bases lining up with TRBD2. The sequence derives from a human donor in good health (CMV status not recorded). Some clones in this sample may be carry-over from other donors' samples. This specimen was cultured PBMCs, taken from culture after CMV antigen stimulation. In nucleotides, the CDR3 is TGCAGTGCTATGGGCGGGGGGGGAGACGAGCAGTACTTC. Its translation: CSAMGGGGDEQYF.